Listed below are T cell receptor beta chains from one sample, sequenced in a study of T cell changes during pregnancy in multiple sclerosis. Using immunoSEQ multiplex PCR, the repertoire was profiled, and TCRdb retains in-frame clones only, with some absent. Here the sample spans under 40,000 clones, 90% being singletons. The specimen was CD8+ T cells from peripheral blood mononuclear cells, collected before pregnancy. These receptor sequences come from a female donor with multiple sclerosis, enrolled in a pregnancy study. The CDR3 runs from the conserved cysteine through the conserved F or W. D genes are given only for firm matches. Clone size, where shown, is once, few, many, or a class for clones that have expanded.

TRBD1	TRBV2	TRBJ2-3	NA	TGTGCCAGCAGCGGACAGGGCACAGATACGCAGTATTTT	CASSGQGTDTQYF
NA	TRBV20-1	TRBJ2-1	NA	TGCAGTGCTAGAGAGGGGGGTGAGCAGTTCTTC	CSAREGGEQFF
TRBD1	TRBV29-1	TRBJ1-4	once	TGCAGCGGCACGGACAGGTGGAATGAAAAACTGTTTTTT	CSGTDRWNEKLFF
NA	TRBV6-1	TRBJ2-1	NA	TGTGCCAGCAGTGCAACGTGGGGCGCCAGCTCCTACAATGAGCAGTTCTTC	CASSATWGASSYNEQFF
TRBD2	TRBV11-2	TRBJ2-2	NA	TGTGCCAGCAGGTCGGGACTAGCGGACACCGGGGAGCTGTTTTTT	CASRSGLADTGELFF
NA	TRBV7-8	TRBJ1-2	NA	TGTGCCAGCAGCTTAGGTTCCACACCTAACTATGGCTACACCTTC	CASSLGSTPNYGYTF
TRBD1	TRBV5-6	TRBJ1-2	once	TGTGCCAGCAGCTTGGGACAGGGTAACTATGGCTACACCTTC	CASSLGQGNYGYTF
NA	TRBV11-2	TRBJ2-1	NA	TGTGCCAGCAGCTTAAGTTTGGAGTTGGAAAATGAGCAGTTCTTC	CASSLSLELENEQFF
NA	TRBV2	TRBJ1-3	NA	TGTGCCAGCAGGGTGGACAGAGGGGCGTCCGGCTCTGGAAACACCATATATTTT	CASRVDRGASGSGNTIYF
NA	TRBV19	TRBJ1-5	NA	TGTGCCAGTAGTATAGCGGAGGATCAGCCCCAGCATTTT	CASSIAEDQPQHF
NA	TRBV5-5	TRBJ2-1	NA	TGTGCCAGCCGTCAAGCTTTTAGCTCCTACAATGAGCAGTTCTTC	CASRQAFSSYNEQFF
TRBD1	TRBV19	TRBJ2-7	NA	TGTGCCAGTAGCCCGACAGGGACCCCTTACGAGCAGTACTTC	CASSPTGTPYEQYF
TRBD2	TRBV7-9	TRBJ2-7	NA	TGTGCCAGCAGTTACTACACGGGACTAGCGGGAGGGTACGAGCAGTACTTC	CASSYYTGLAGGYEQYF